The 12 T cell receptor beta chains presented below share a single source sample, sequenced in a study of T cells after yellow fever vaccination. One entry per CDR3 protein, called by TCRdb with MiXCR from the 5' RACE reads. The sample records under 200,000 distinct CDR3 sequences, 6.5% to 8.5% being singletons. The sample in question was CD4+ T cells sorted from PBMCs, obtained 5 to 6 days after the first yellow fever vaccination. These TCRs come from a man aged 18 to 29 who received the YFV17D yellow fever vaccine.

There are many counts of this clonotype. The V call is TRBV7-2, the J call TRBJ1-6; D not certain. There are 17 residues in the CDR3. Trimming took 2 bases from V and 0 from J, leaving 11 bases between them. The V gene's germline CDR1 is SGHTA and CDR2 FQGNSA. CDR3 sequence: CASSLFVDSSYNSPLHF. As DNA, the CDR3 is TGTGCCAGCAGCTTATTTGTGGATAGCTCCTATAATTCACCCCTCCACTTT.

There are a few counts of this clonotype. The CDR3 spells CASSFYLGANTGELFF. The CDR3 region has the DNA TGTGCCAGCAGCTTCTATCTGGGGGCTAACACCGGGGAGCTGTTTTTT. The gene calls are TRBV7-2 and TRBJ2-2; tentative D call: TRBD1 (6 bases). V lost 3 bases to trimming and J lost 2 bases, with 13 bases between them. The CDR3 sequence is 16 residues long. Per germline, CDR1 SGHTA and CDR2 FQGNSA.

The chain is built from TRBV20-1 and TRBJ2-1; 13 nucleotides match TRBD2. Germline V gene sequence: CDR1 DFQATT, CDR2 SNEGSKA (reference sequence). The CDR3 sequence is 12 residues long. Trimming took 6 bases from V and 10 from J; bases not matched to a gene: 3. This CDR3 is CSAPGLAGEQFF. CDR3 sequence (DNA): TGCAGTGCCCCGGGACTAGCGGGGGAGCAGTTCTTC.

J is TRBJ2-2 and V is TRBV5-1; D might be TRBD2 (6 bases). V was shortened by 4 bases and J by 7 bases, with 17 bases between the two germline ends. CDR1 and CDR2 from the germline V gene are SGHRS and YFSETQ. This CDR3 comprises 15 residues. Written as DNA, the CDR3 is TGCGCCAGCAGCCCCCGAGGAGGGGCGAGCGGGGAGCTGTTTTTT. This translates into CASSPRGGASGELFF.

This clonotype was seen ten or more times. The junction and the germline gene differ at one end; a read error may be behind it. The V and J genes are TRBV18 and TRBJ2-3, with D unclear. The germline V gene encodes CDR1 KGHSH and CDR2 LQKENI. This CDR3 has 13 residues. CDR3 in DNA: TGCGCCAGCAGCCCCCCTAGCACAGATACGCAGTATTTT. Protein sequence: CASSPPSTDTQYF. The complete variable domain, with remaining parts taken from reference TRBV18 and TRBJ2-3, reads NAGVMQNPRHLVRRRGQEARLRCSPMKGHSHVYWYRQLPEEGLKFMVYLQKENIIDESGMPKERFSAEFPKEGPSILRIQQVVRGDSAAYFCASSPPSTDTQYFGPGTRLTVL.

This clonotype was detected many times. The chain recombines TRBV7-9 with TRBJ1-6; 10 bases are shared with TRBD1. The junction had 3 bases not matched to a gene; V was cut back by 4 bases and J by 0 bases. Germline V lookup: CDR1 SEHNR, CDR2 FQNEAQ (reference sequence). The CDR3 contains 17 residues. The CDR3 loop is CASSSGDRGSYNSPLHF. The DNA of the CDR3 is TGTGCCAGCAGCTCCGGGGACAGGGGCTCCTATAATTCACCCCTCCACTTT.

The table lists this clonotype with many counts. The chain employs TRBV5-6 and TRBJ1-1; 7 positions agree with TRBD1. Per germline, CDR1 SGHDT and CDR2 YYEEEE. The CDR3 spans 16 residues. The J segment lost 8 bases and the V segment lost 0 bases, leaving 13 bases of the junction unmatched. The CDR3 DNA reads as TGTGCCAGCAGCTTGGCCAGGTCCAGGGGGGATCGGGAAGCTTTCTTT. It encodes CASSLARSRGDREAFF.

The chain recombines TRBV3-1 with TRBJ2-5; the D call may be TRBD1 or TRBD2 (6 bases each). V was clipped by 4 bases and J by 7 bases, with 19 bases between them. Per the germline V gene, CDR1 is LGHDT and CDR2 is YNNKEL (reference sequence). The length of the CDR3 is 15 residues. The DNA of the CDR3 is TGTGCCAGCAGCCTCGACAGGACCTTGGAGGGGACCCAGTACTTC. Protein product: CASSLDRTLEGTQYF.

This clonotype has a count of ten or more. CDR3 nucleotides: TGTGCCAGCAGCTTATACGGGGCGCAGGGCACCGGGGAGCTGTTTTTT. Its translation is CASSLYGAQGTGELFF. The chain recombines TRBV7-2 with TRBJ2-2; D may correspond to TRBD1 or TRBD2 (5 bases each). The V end lost 2 bases, the J end lost 4 bases, and 14 bases lay between the germline ends. The CDR3 contains 16 residues. The germline V gene has CDR1 SGHTA and CDR2 FQGNSA.

The rearrangement joins TRBV7-2 to TRBJ1-5, with 11 nucleotides matching TRBD1. The V segment lost 5 bases and the J segment 5 bases; nucleotides outside the gene matches: 2. The CDR3 totals 14 residues. The germline V gene has CDR1 SGHTA and CDR2 FQGNSA. The chain's CDR3 is CASSQDRGHQPQHF. For the CDR3, the DNA is TGTGCCAGCAGCCAGGACAGGGGGCATCAGCCCCAGCATTTT.

This clonotype was detected ten times or more. The chain employs TRBV5-1 and TRBJ2-6, with 10 bases lining up with TRBD1. This CDR3 comprises 17 residues. Germline lookup yields CDR1 SGHRS and CDR2 YFSETQ. With V trimmed by 4 bases and J by 1 base, 5 bases remained unmatched. CDR3 in amino acids: CASSPGQGGSGANVLTF. The CDR3 bases are TGCGCCAGCAGCCCCGGACAGGGGGGGTCTGGGGCCAACGTCCTGACTTTC. The variable domain in full, completed from reference TRBV5-1 and TRBJ2-6, reads KAGVTQTPRYLIKTRGQQVTLSCSPISGHRSVSWYQQTPGQGLQFLFEYFSETQRNKGNFPGRFSGRQFSNSRSEMNVSTLELGDSALYLCASSPGQGGSGANVLTFGAGSRLTVL.

Comment on this clonotype: A read error may explain this, as a much larger clone is one base away. This chain uses TRBV20-1 with TRBJ2-1, with a tentative D call TRBD2 (6 bases). CDR3 length: 13 amino acids. Germline V gene sequence: CDR1 DFQATT, CDR2 SNEGSKA (reference sequence). V lost 3 bases and J 5 bases, leaving 11 bases between the germline ends. CDR3 DNA sequence: TGCAGTGCTAGCTCGGGGAGGAACAATGAGCAGTTCTTC. Translating gives CSASSGRNNEQFF.